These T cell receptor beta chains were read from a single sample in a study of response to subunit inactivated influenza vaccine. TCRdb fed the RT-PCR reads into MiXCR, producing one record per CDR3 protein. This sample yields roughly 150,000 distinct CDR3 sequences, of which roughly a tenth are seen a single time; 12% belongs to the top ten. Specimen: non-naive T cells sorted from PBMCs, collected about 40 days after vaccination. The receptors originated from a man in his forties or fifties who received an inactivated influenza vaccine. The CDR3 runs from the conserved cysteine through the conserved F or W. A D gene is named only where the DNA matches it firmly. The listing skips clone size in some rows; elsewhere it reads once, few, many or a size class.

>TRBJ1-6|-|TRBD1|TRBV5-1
CASSLDRGRGSPLHF
TGCGCCAGCAGCTTGGACAGGGGTCGGGGCTCACCCCTCCACTTT
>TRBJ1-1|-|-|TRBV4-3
CASSQESNTEVFF
TGCGCCAGCAGCCAAGAGTCTAACACTGAAGTTTTCTTT
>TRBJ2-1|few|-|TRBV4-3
CASSRGRGWEDEQFF
TGCGCCAGCAGCCGCGGCAGGGGGTGGGAGGATGAGCAGTTCTTC
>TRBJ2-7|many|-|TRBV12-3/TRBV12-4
CASSLKRGARNEQYF
TGTGCCAGCAGTTTAAAACGGGGGGCCCGCAACGAGCAGTACTTC
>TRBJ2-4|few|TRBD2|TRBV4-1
CASSQEPPRTSGSRRLNIQYF
TGCGCCAGCAGCCAAGAGCCCCCCCGGACTAGCGGGAGTCGAAGGCTAAACATTCAGTACTTC
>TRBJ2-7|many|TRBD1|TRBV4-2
CASSQGQGDYEQYF
TGTGCCAGCAGCCAAGGACAGGGGGACTACGAGCAGTACTTC
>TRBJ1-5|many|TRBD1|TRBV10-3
CAISLGTGGEGNQPQHF
TGTGCCATCAGTCTGGGGACAGGGGGCGAGGGAAATCAGCCCCAGCATTTT
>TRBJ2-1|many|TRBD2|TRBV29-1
CSVVGGSSYNEQFF
TGCAGCGTTGTAGGCGGGAGCTCCTACAATGAGCAGTTCTTC
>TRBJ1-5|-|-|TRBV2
CASRPGLLRKPQHF
TGTGCCAGCAGACCGGGACTCCTGCGGAAGCCCCAGCATTTT
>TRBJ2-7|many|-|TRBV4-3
CASSQDRGWSYEQYF
TGCGCCAGCAGCCAAGATCGGGGTTGGTCCTACGAGCAGTACTTC
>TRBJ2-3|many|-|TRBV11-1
CASNTQGRSTDTQYF
TGTGCCAGCAACACCCAGGGCAGGAGCACAGATACGCAGTATTTT
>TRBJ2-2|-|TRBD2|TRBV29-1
CSVEDGRGIGTGELFF
TGCAGCGTTGAAGATGGGCGGGGGATAGGCACCGGGGAGCTGTTTTTT
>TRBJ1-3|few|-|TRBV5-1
CASQTEAGNTIYF
TGCGCCAGCCAAACAGAGGCTGGAAACACCATATATTTT
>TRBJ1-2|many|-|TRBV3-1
CASSQDGNGAGYTF
TGTGCCAGCAGCCAAGATGGGAACGGGGCTGGCTACACCTTC
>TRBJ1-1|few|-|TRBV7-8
CASSFASGTMNTEAFF
TGTGCCAGCAGCTTTGCCTCCGGGACAATGAACACTGAAGCTTTCTTT
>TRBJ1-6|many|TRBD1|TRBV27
CASRIQGFSHNSPLHF
TGTGCCAGCAGGATACAGGGGTTTTCGCATAATTCACCCCTCCACTTT
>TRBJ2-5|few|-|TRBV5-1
CASSQGRTQETQYF
TGCGCCAGCAGCCAAGGACGGACCCAAGAGACCCAGTACTTC
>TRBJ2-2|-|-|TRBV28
CASSSGTGPFDTGELFF
TGTGCCAGCAGTTCGGGAACGGGGCCCTTTGACACCGGGGAGCTGTTTTTT
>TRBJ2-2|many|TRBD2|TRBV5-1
CASRRTSGGPVTGELFF
TGCGCCAGCAGGCGGACTAGCGGGGGGCCCGTCACCGGGGAGCTGTTTTTT
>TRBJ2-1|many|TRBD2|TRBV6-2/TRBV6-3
CASSDLGGSYNEQFF
TGTGCCAGCAGTGACCTCGGGGGGTCCTACAATGAGCAGTTCTTC
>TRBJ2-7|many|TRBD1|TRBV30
CAWSIGTVSYEQYF
TGTGCCTGGAGTATCGGGACAGTTTCCTACGAGCAGTACTTC
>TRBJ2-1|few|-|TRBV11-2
CASTPGRPEQFF
TGTGCCAGCACCCCCGGACGTCCTGAGCAGTTCTTC
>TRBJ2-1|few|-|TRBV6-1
CASTGPGNNEQFF
TGTGCCAGCACCGGACCCGGGAACAATGAGCAGTTCTTC
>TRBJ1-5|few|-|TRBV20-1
CSARHGNNQPQHF
TGCAGTGCCAGACACGGGAACAATCAGCCCCAGCATTTT
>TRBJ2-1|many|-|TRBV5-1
CASSPAGGWEQFF
TGCGCCAGCAGCCCCGCTGGTGGCTGGGAGCAGTTCTTC
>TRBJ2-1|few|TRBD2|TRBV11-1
CASSFAFLAGDNEQFF
TGTGCCAGCAGCTTTGCGTTTCTAGCGGGAGACAATGAGCAGTTCTTC
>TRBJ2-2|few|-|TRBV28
CASSLSKNTGELFF
TGTGCCAGCAGTTTATCGAAGAACACCGGGGAGCTGTTTTTT
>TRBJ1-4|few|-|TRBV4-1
CASSQGMVEKLFF
TGCGCCAGCAGCCAGGGGATGGTTGAAAAACTGTTTTTT
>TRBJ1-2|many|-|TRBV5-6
CASSVEQGGRYYGYTF
TGTGCCAGCAGCGTAGAACAGGGAGGGAGATACTATGGCTACACCTTC
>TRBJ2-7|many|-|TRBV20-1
CSARVGWSPGGQNYEQYF
TGCAGTGCTAGAGTAGGTTGGTCCCCTGGGGGTCAGAACTACGAGCAGTACTTC
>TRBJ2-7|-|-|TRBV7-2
CASSFGLPAEQYF
TGTGCCAGCAGCTTCGGACTACCGGCTGAGCAGTACTTC
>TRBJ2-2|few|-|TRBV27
CASRDGPTGELFF
TGTGCCAGCAGGGACGGACCCACCGGGGAGCTGTTTTTT
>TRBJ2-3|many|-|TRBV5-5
CASSLERADTQYF
TGTGCCAGCAGCTTAGAGAGGGCAGATACGCAGTATTTT
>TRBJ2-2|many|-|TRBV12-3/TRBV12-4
CAWGVLPGELFF
TGCGCCTGGGGGGTTCTACCCGGGGAGCTGTTTTTT
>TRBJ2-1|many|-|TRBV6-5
CASSYVGGNYNEQFF
TGTGCCAGCAGTTATGTGGGAGGAAACTACAATGAGCAGTTCTTC
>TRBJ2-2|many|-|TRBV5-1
CASSLVGATNTGELFF
TGCGCCAGCAGCTTGGTAGGGGCGACGAACACCGGGGAGCTGTTTTTT
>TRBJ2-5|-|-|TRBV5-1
CASSLAGLETQYF
TGCGCCAGCAGCTTGGCCGGGCTGGAGACCCAGTACTTC
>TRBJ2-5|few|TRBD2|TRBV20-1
CSARDIFGLGQEETQYF
TGCAGTGCTAGAGATATCTTTGGACTAGGTCAGGAAGAGACCCAGTACTTC
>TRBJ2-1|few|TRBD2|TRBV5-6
CASSPWTSYNEQFF
TGTGCCAGCAGCCCATGGACTAGTTACAATGAGCAGTTCTTC
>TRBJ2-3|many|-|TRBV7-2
CASSLGPPGTDTQYF
TGTGCCAGCAGCTTAGGCCCTCCGGGCACAGATACGCAGTATTTT
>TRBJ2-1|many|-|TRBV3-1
CASSQVSSNEQFF
TGTGCCAGCAGCCAAGTTTCCAGCAATGAGCAGTTCTTC